What follows are 5 T cell receptor beta chains derived from one specimen sequenced in a study of shared clonotypes between healthy human individuals. The naive CD8 subset, CD45RO-negative cells positively selected for CCR7, excluded terminally differentiated effector memory CD45RA+ cells. Sequenced by immunoSEQ multiplex PCR; TCRdb stores in-frame clones only, minus some. The table has around 2.1 million clones, more than 85% seen once. Sequencing was carried out using naive CD8+ T cells from PBMCs. These receptors were obtained from a man aged 18 to 29 in good health. Some clones in this sample may be carry-over from other donors' samples.

The genes are TRBV4-3 and TRBJ2-2; D is undetermined. Looked up from germline, CDR1 is LGHNA and CDR2 is YSLEER. Trimming pared 0 bases from V and 4 bases from J, leaving 9 bases between. CDR3 length: 15 residues. In DNA, the CDR3 is TGCGCCAGCAGCCAAGATCAATGGTCCACCGGGGAGCTGTTTTTT. This gives the protein CASSQDQWSTGELFF.

The chain carries TRBV28 and TRBJ1-2; no clear D. Deletions cut 4 bases from V and 5 bases from J, with 11 bases between. The CDR3 consists of 13 residues. The V gene's germline CDR1 is MDHEN and CDR2 SYDVKM. The CDR3 DNA is TGTGCCAGCAGTTCCTCAGGAGGGTATGGCTACACCTTC. It is translated as CASSSSGGYGYTF.

This chain connects TRBV7-3 to TRBJ1-1; D uncertain. From germline, CDR1 is SGHTA and CDR2 FQGTGA. CDR3 length: 14 amino acids. The germline V and J ends were trimmed by 5 bases and 1 base, with 11 bases remaining between them. The CDR3 DNA follows: TGTGCCAGCAGCACCTACGGGCAGAACACTGAAGCTTTCTTT. It is translated as CASSTYGQNTEAFF.

The chain links TRBV29-1 to TRBJ2-7; D is perhaps TRBD1 or TRBD2 (5 bases each). Per germline, CDR1 SQVTM and CDR2 ANQGSEA. V was cut by 1 base and J by 3 bases, with 16 bases left in between. This CDR3 contains 15 residues. DNA of the CDR3: TGCAGCGTTGAAGGGGCAAGGACTGACAGCTACGAGCAGTACTTC. This encodes CSVEGARTDSYEQYF.

V is TRBV27 and J is TRBJ2-3; D gene unclear. The length of the CDR3 is 16 residues. CDR1 and CDR2 (germline): MNHEY, SMNVEV (reference sequence). V lost 3 bases to trimming and J lost 0 bases, with 13 bases between them. The CDR3 coding sequence is TGTGCCAGCAGTTTTTTTACCCCGCTTAGCACAGATACGCAGTATTTT. This codes for CASSFFTPLSTDTQYF.